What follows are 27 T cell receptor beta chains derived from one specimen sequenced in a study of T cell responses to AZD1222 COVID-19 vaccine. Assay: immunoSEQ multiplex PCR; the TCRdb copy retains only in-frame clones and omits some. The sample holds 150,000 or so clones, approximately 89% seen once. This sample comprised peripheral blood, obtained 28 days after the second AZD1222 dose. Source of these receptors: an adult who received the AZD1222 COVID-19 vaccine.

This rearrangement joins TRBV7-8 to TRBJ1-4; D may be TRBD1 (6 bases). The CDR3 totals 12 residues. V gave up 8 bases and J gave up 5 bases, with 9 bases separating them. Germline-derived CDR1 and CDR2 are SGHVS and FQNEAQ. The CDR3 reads CASRDINEKLFF. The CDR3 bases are TGTGCCAGCCGGGACATAAATGAAAAACTGTTTTTT.

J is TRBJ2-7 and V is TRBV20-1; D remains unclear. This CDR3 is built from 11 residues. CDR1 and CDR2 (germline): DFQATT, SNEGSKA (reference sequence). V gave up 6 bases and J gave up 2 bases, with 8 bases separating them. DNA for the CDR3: TGCAGTGCGGGGAAAACCTACGAGCAGTACTTC. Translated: CSAGKTYEQYF.

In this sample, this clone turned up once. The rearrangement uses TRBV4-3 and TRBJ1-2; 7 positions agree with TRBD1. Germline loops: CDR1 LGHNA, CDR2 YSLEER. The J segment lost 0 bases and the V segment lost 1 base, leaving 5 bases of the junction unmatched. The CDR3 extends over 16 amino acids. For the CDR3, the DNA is TGCGCCAGCAGCCAAGCCAGACAGGGATCTAACTATGGCTACACCTTC. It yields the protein CASSQARQGSNYGYTF.

CDR3 in amino acids: CASSPRDTEETQYF. DNA of the CDR3: TGTGCCAGCAGTCCGCGGGACACAGAAGAGACCCAGTACTTC. The rearrangement uses TRBV28 and TRBJ2-5; D assignment may be TRBD1 or TRBD2 (6 bases each). The CDR3 is 14 amino acids. V was pared by 5 bases and J by 3 bases, with 13 bases between. Looked up from germline, CDR1 is MDHEN and CDR2 is SYDVKM. The full variable domain, completed using reference TRBV28 and TRBJ2-5, is DVKVTQSSRYLVKRTGEKVFLECVQDMDHENMFWYRQDPGLGLRLIYFSYDVKMKEKGDIPEGYSVSREKKERFSLILESASTNQTSMYLCASSPRDTEETQYFGPGTRLLVL.

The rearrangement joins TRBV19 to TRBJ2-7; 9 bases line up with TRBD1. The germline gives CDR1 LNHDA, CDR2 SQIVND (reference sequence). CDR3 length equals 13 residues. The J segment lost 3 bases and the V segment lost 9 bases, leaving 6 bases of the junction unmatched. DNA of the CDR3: TGTGCCAGAAGACAGGGGGTTCTCTACGAGCAGTACTTC. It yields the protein CARRQGVLYEQYF.

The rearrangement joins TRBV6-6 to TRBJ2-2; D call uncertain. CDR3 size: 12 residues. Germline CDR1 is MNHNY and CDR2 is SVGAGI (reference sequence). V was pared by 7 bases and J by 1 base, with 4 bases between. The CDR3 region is CASTENTGELFF. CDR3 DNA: TGTGCCAGCACCGAGAACACCGGGGAGCTGTTTTTT.

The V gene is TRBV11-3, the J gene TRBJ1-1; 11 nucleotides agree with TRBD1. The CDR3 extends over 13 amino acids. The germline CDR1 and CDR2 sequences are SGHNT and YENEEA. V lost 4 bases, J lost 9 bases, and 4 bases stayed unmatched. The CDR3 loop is CASSSGQGAKAFF. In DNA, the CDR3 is TGTGCCAGCAGCTCCGGACAGGGGGCGAAAGCTTTCTTT.

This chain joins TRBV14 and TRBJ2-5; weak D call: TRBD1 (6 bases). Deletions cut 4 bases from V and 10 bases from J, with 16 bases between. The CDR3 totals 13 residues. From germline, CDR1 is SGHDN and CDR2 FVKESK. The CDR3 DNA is TGTGCCAGCAGCCCAAGCGTACTAGGGGGCCAGTACTTC. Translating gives CASSPSVLGGQYF.

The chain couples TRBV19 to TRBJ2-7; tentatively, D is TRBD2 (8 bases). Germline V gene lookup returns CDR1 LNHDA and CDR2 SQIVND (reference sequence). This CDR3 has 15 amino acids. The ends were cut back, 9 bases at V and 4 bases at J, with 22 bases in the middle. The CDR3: CASAQGFGGGYEQYF. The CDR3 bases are TGTGCCAGCGCACAGGGGTTCGGGGGGGGATACGAGCAGTACTTC.

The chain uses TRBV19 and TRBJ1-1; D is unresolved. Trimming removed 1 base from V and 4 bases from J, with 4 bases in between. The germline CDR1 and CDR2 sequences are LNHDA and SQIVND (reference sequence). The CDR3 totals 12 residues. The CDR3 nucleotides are TGTGCCAGTAGTATAGGAGTCACTGAAGCTTTCTTT. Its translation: CASSIGVTEAFF.

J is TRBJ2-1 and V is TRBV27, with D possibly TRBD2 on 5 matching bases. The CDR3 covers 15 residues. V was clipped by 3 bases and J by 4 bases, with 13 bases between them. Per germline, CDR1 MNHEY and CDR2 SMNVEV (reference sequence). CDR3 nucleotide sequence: TGTGCCAGCAGTTTGCCGGGGAGCCTTTACAATGAGCAGTTCTTC. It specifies CASSLPGSLYNEQFF.

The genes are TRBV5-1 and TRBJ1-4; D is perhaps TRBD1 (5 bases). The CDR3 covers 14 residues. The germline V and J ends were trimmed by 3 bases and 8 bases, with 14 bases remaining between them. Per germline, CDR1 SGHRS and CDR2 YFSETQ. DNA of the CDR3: TGCGCCAGCAGCTCAACGGCAGGGAGAGAAAAACTGTTTTTT. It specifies CASSSTAGREKLFF.

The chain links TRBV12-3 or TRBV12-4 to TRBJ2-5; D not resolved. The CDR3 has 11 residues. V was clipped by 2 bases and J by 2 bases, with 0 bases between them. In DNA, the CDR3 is TGTGCCAGCAGTTTACAAGAGACCCAGTACTTC. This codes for CASSLQETQYF.

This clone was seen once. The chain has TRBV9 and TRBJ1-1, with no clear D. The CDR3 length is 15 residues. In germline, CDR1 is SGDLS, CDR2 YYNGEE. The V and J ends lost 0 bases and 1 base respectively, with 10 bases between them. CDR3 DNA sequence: TGTGCCAGCAGCGTAGCGGCATGGGGGAACACTGAAGCTTTCTTT. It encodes CASSVAAWGNTEAFF.

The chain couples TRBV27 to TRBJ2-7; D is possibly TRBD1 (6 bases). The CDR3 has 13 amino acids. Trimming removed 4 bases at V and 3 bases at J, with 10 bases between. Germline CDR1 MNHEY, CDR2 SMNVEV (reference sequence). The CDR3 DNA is TGTGCCAGCAGTTGGGGGCTCGGCTACGAGCAGTACTTC. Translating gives CASSWGLGYEQYF.

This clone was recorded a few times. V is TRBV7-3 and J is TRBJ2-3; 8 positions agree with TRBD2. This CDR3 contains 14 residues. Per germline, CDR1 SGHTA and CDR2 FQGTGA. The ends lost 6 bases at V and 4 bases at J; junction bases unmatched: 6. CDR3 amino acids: CASRPAGGADTQYF. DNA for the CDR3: TGTGCCAGCAGGCCTGCGGGGGGCGCAGATACGCAGTATTTT. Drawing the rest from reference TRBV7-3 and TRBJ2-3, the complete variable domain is GAGVSQTPSNKVTEKGKYVELRCDPISGHTALYWYRQSLGQGPEFLIYFQGTGAADDSGLPNDRFFAVRPEGSVSTLKIQRTERGDSAVYLCASRPAGGADTQYFGPGTRLTVL.

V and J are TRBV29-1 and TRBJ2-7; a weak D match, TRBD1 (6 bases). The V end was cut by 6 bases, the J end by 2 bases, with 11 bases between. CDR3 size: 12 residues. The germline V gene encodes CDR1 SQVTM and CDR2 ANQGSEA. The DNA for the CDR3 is TGCAGCGTACAGGGTTTGACCTACGAGCAGTACTTC. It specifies CSVQGLTYEQYF.

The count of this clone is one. The CDR3 reads CASRTLTGMRTDTQYF. CDR3 bases: TGTGCCAGTAGAACGCTGACAGGGATGCGCACAGATACGCAGTATTTT. This chain connects TRBV19 to TRBJ2-3; 7 bases match TRBD1. Germline V lookup: CDR1 LNHDA, CDR2 SQIVND (reference sequence). J lost 1 base, V lost 6 bases, and 10 bases had no gene match. There are 16 residues in the CDR3. Looking up the rest from reference TRBV19 and TRBJ2-3 gives the full variable domain: DGGITQSPKYLFRKEGQNVTLSCEQNLNHDAMYWYRQDPGQGLRLIYYSQIVNDFQKGDIAEGYSVSREKKESFPLTVTSAQKNPTAFYLCASRTLTGMRTDTQYFGPGTRLTVL.

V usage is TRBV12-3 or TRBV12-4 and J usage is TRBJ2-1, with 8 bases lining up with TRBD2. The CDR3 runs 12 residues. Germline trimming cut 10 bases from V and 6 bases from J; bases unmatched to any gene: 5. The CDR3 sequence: CATGGGTNEQFF. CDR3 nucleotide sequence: TGTGCCACCGGGGGGGGGACCAATGAGCAGTTCTTC.

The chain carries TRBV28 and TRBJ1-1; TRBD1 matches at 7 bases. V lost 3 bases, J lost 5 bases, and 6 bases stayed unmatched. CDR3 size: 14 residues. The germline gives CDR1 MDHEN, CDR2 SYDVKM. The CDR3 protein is CASSLQTRGTEAFF. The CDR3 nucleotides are TGTGCCAGCAGTTTGCAGACCAGGGGGACTGAAGCTTTCTTT.

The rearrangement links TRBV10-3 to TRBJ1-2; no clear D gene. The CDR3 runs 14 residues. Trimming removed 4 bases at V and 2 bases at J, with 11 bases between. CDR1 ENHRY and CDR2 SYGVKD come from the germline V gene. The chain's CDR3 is CAISGLKENYGYTF. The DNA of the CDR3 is TGTGCCATCAGTGGTCTGAAAGAGAACTATGGCTACACCTTC.

The CDR3 loop reads CASSGNRDYEQYF. The CDR3 DNA is TGTGCCAGCAGCGGGAATCGGGACTACGAGCAGTACTTC. The rearrangement links TRBV6-5 to TRBJ2-7; a weak D match, TRBD2 (5 bases). This CDR3 is built from 13 residues. V lost 6 bases to trimming and J lost 3 bases, with 12 bases between them. CDR1 and CDR2 (germline): MNHEY, SVGAGI.

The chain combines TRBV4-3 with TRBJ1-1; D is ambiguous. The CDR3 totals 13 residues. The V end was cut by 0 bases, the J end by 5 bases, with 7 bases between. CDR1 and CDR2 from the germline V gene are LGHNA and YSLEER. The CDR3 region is CASSQDSGTEAFF. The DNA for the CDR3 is TGCGCCAGCAGCCAAGATTCGGGGACTGAAGCTTTCTTT.

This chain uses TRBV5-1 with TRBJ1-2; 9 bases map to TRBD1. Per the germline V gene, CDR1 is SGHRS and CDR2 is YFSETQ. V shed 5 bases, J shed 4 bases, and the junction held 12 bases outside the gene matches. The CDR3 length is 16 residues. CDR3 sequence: CASRNLQGAGGYGYTF. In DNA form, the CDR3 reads TGCGCCAGCAGGAATCTACAGGGGGCGGGTGGCTATGGCTACACCTTC.

The CDR3 nucleotides read TGTGCCAGTACCATCGGGACAGGGGTGTTCAATGAGCAGTTCTTC. The encoded protein is CASTIGTGVFNEQFF. The V call is TRBV14, the J call TRBJ2-1, with 10 bases matching TRBD1. V was pared by 9 bases and J by 6 bases, with 11 bases of the junction left unmatched. In germline, CDR1 is SGHDN, CDR2 FVKESK. The CDR3 sequence is 15 residues long.

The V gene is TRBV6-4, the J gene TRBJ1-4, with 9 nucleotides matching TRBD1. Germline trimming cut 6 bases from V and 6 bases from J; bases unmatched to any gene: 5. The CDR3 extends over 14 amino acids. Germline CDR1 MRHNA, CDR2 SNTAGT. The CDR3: CASRGTGCDEKLFF. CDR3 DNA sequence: TGTGCCAGCAGAGGGACAGGGTGTGATGAAAAACTGTTTTTT.

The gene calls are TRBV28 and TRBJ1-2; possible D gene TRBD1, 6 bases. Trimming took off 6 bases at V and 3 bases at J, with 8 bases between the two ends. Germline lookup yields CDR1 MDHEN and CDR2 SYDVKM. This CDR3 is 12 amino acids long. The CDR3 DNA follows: TGTGCCAGCAGCGACAGGTACTATGGCTACACCTTC. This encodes CASSDRYYGYTF.